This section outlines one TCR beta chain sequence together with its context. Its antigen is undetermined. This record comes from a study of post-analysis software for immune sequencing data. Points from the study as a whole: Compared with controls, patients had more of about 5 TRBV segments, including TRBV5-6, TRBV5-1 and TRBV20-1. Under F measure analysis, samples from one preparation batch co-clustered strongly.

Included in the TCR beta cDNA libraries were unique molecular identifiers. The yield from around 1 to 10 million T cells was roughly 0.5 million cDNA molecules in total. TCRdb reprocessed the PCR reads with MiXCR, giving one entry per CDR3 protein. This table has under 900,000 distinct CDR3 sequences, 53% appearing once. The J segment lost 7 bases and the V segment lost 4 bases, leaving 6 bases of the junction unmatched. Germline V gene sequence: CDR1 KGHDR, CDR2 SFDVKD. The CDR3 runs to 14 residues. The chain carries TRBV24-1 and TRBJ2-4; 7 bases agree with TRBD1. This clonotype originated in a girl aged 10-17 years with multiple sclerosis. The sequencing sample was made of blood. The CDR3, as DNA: TGTGCCACCAGTGACCCCGGGACAGACAACATTCAGTACTTC. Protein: CATSDPGTDNIQYF.